One and the same sample provided the 32 T cell receptor beta chains below, sequenced in a study of T cell responses to AZD1222 COVID-19 vaccine (dated by TCRdb to the early 2020s). Receptor libraries were prepared by the immunoSEQ multiplex PCR assay. Entries here come from immuneACCESS through TCRdb and include only in-frame sequences with V and J called. Some clones fail to appear in such tables; in the studies checked, an unresolved V gene covers under half of the shortfall, and the cause of the remainder is unknown. The sample records under 150,000 clones, more than 85% of which are singletons. In total, the top ten clones hold 1.5% to 2% of the sample. The sample's time point, from its label and the paper: baseline before first vaccination. The material was peripheral blood, obtained on day 0 of AZD1222 vaccination. The receptors shown here come from an adult in good health.

The V and J genes are TRBV9 and TRBJ1-6; TRBD1 aligns across 10 bases. Germline lookup yields CDR1 SGDLS and CDR2 YYNGEE. This CDR3 comprises 17 residues. Trimming at V came to 3 bases and at J to 4 bases, leaving 7 bases not matched to a gene. CDR3 sequence reads: CASSGPTGGAYNSPLHF. The CDR3 DNA reads as TGTGCCAGCAGCGGCCCGACAGGGGGCGCTTATAATTCACCCCTCCACTTT.

The V gene is TRBV7-2, the J gene TRBJ1-6; TRBD1 might be the D (5 bases). CDR1 is SGHTA, CDR2 FQGNSA, per germline. Between the trimmed V and J ends, which lost 4 bases and 9 bases, there was a span of 13 bases. The CDR3 spans 14 residues. CDR3 sequence: CASSSGLTGSPLHF. DNA of the CDR3: TGTGCCAGCAGCTCAGGGCTGACTGGTTCACCCCTCCACTTT.

The V call is TRBV19, the J call TRBJ1-1; no clear D. V was pared by 4 bases and J by 4 bases, with 7 bases between. The CDR3 is made up of 12 amino acids. Germline V CDR1 and CDR2: LNHDA, SQIVND (reference sequence). For the CDR3, the DNA is TGTGCCAGTAGTAGAGGCTTCACTGAAGCTTTCTTT. The encoded protein is CASSRGFTEAFF.

CDR3 in amino acids: CASSLNSPLHF. The CDR3 DNA reads TGTGCCAGCAGTTTAAATTCACCCCTCCACTTT. The V call is TRBV11-3, the J call TRBJ1-6; D uncertain. The CDR3 has 11 residues. The ends were cut back, 6 bases at V and 7 bases at J, with 4 bases in the middle. Germline lookup yields CDR1 SGHNT and CDR2 YENEEA.

The V call is TRBV11-2, the J call TRBJ2-7, with 11 bases identical to TRBD2. Trimming cost V 0 bases and J 3 bases; bases outside gene matches: 10. Germline CDR1 and CDR2: SGHAT and FQNNGV. This CDR3 region has 18 residues. As DNA, the CDR3 is TGTGCCAGCAGCTTAGAAAATAGCGGGAGGGGCCCCCTCTACGAGCAGTACTTC. Amino acid sequence: CASSLENSGRGPLYEQYF.

The chain is built from TRBV4-3 and TRBJ1-5; D is possibly TRBD1 (5 bases). Germline loops: CDR1 LGHNA, CDR2 YSLEER. The germline V and J ends were trimmed by 3 bases and 4 bases, with 13 bases remaining between them. There are 15 residues in the CDR3. The CDR3 sequence: CASSQASGRNQPQHF. The CDR3 DNA reads as TGCGCCAGCAGCCAGGCATCAGGGCGTAATCAGCCCCAGCATTTT.

The genes are TRBV4-2 and TRBJ2-1, with 8 bases fitting TRBD2. The length of the CDR3 is 16 residues. V was pared by 0 bases and J by 3 bases, with 4 bases of the junction left unmatched. CDR1 LGHNA and CDR2 YNFKEQ come from the germline V gene. In nucleotides, the CDR3 is TGTGCCAGCAGCCAAGATGTCGCGGGAGGCTACAATGAGCAGTTCTTC. Its translation is CASSQDVAGGYNEQFF.

This chain joins TRBV5-6 and TRBJ2-3; D unresolved. V lost 6 bases to trimming and J lost 5 bases, with 22 bases between them. This CDR3 has 16 amino acids. The germline gives CDR1 SGHDT, CDR2 YYEEEE. CDR3 in DNA: TGTGCCAGCACCACTGAAGGGCGTCCACCGGGAGATACGCAGTATTTT. It yields the protein CASTTEGRPPGDTQYF.

This sequence joins TRBV5-1 and TRBJ1-1; D not certain. Trimming took 4 bases from V and 4 from J, leaving 20 bases between them. The CDR3 runs to 16 residues. From germline, CDR1 is SGHRS and CDR2 YFSETQ. The CDR3, as DNA: TGCGCCAGCAGCCTAAGGCCTCTAGGAGAGGGCACTGAAGCTTTCTTT. Amino acids: CASSLRPLGEGTEAFF.

The chain uses TRBV9 and TRBJ2-5; TRBD2 matches 10 bases. The CDR3 runs 16 residues. After removal of 3 bases from V and 1 base from J, the junction contained 6 bases not matched to a gene. CDR1 and CDR2 from the germline V gene are SGDLS and YYNGEE. The CDR3 reads CASSEGVAGGQETQYF. The CDR3 DNA sequence: TGTGCCAGCAGCGAAGGAGTAGCGGGAGGCCAAGAGACCCAGTACTTC. The full variable domain, in which reference TRBV9 and TRBJ2-5 provide the parts outside the CDR3, is DSGVTQTPKHLITATGQRVTLRCSPRSGDLSVYWYQQSLDQGLQFLIQYYNGEERAKGNILERFSAQQFPDLHSELNLSSLELGDSALYFCASSEGVAGGQETQYFGPGTRLLVL.

This clone was seen a single time. This chain connects TRBV3-1 (or the pseudogene TRBV3-2) to TRBJ1-2; 11 nucleotides line up with TRBD1. In germline, CDR1 is LGHDT, CDR2 YNNKEL (reference sequence). The CDR3 runs to 14 residues. The ends lost 1 base at V and 8 bases at J; junction bases unmatched: 3. The CDR3, as DNA: TGTGCCAGCAGCCAAGCGTGGACAGGGGGCGGCTACACCTTC. Amino acid sequence: CASSQAWTGGGYTF.

V is TRBV7-7 and J is TRBJ2-2; D is undetermined. The CDR3 spans 14 residues. V lost 2 bases and J lost 1, with 5 bases in between. Germline V gene data show CDR1 as SSHAT and CDR2 as FNYEAQ (reference sequence). CDR3 sequence: CASSLSQNTGELFF. CDR3 sequence (DNA): TGTGCCAGCAGCTTAAGTCAGAACACCGGGGAGCTGTTTTTT.

The chain links TRBV27 to TRBJ2-1; TRBD2 matches 13 bases. Germline CDR1 MNHEY, CDR2 SMNVEV (reference sequence). CDR3 length: 16 residues. Trimming cost V 6 bases and J 8 bases; bases outside gene matches: 10. DNA for the CDR3: TGTGCCAGCAGCCTTGAGAGCGGGACTAGCGGGGATGAGCAGTTCTTC. It specifies CASSLESGTSGDEQFF.

This rearrangement joins TRBV18 to TRBJ2-5; no clear D. The CDR3 has 13 residues. Trimming cost V 3 bases and J 1 base, with 6 bases left between them. Germline V gene sequence: CDR1 KGHSH, CDR2 LQKENI. This chain's CDR3 is CASSPKFQETQYF. The CDR3 DNA is TGTGCCAGCTCACCTAAGTTCCAAGAGACCCAGTACTTC.

This chain links TRBV6-5 with TRBJ1-4; 7 bases are shared with TRBD1. This CDR3 spans 15 amino acids. After removal of 0 bases from V and 5 bases from J, the junction contained 3 bases not matched to a gene. Germline assignment: CDR1 MNHEY and CDR2 SVGAGI. The CDR3 reads CASSYSGQVNEKLFF. CDR3 in DNA: TGTGCCAGCAGTTACTCCGGACAGGTGAATGAAAAACTGTTTTTT.

A single count supports this clone. The rearrangement joins TRBV4-2 to TRBJ2-3; no firm D call. Deletions cut 4 bases from V and 6 bases from J, with 14 bases between. CDR3 length: 14 residues. From germline, CDR1 is LGHNA and CDR2 YNFKEQ. In DNA, the CDR3 is TGTGCCAGCAGCCTTGGGAATCCTGAGGATACGCAGTATTTT. Encoded protein: CASSLGNPEDTQYF.

This clone was detected a few times. The genes are TRBV6-6 and TRBJ2-7; 9 positions agree with TRBD1. The length of the CDR3 is 13 residues. V lost 7 bases and J lost 5; bases outside the gene matches: 6. Germline V gene sequence: CDR1 MNHNY, CDR2 SVGAGI (reference sequence). CDR3 protein: CASTDRGADEQYF. CDR3 bases: TGTGCCAGCACGGACAGGGGAGCGGACGAGCAGTACTTC.

The chain carries TRBV9 and TRBJ1-2; no definite D call. Per germline, CDR1 SGDLS and CDR2 YYNGEE. V lost 4 bases and J lost 2, with 9 bases in between. This CDR3 spans 13 amino acids. The chain's CDR3 is CASSPDQNYGYTF. CDR3 sequence (DNA): TGTGCCAGCAGCCCCGATCAAAACTATGGCTACACCTTC.

The rearrangement links TRBV12-3 or TRBV12-4 to TRBJ1-1; D is unresolved. V lost 5 bases to trimming and J lost 8 bases, with 12 bases between them. The CDR3 has 12 amino acids. CDR3 sequence: CASSPSLGEAFF. CDR3 nucleotide sequence: TGTGCCAGCAGTCCTTCATTGGGGGAAGCTTTCTTT.

The chain has TRBV20-1 and TRBJ1-2; perhaps TRBD1 as D (6 bases). The CDR3 contains 10 residues. Germline CDR1 reads DFQATT; CDR2 reads SNEGSKA (reference sequence). The CDR3 DNA reads TGCTGCTGGGGGGGCAATGGCTACACCTTC. This encodes CCWGGNGYTF.

DNA of the CDR3: TGTGCCAGCAGGCCGGACACCCGCTCTGGAAACACCATATATTTT. Translation gives CASRPDTRSGNTIYF. The chain has TRBV11-1 and TRBJ1-3, with D perhaps matching TRBD1 (5 bases). The CDR3 runs 15 residues. The germline gives CDR1 SGHAT, CDR2 FQDESV (reference sequence). V lost 6 bases to trimming and J lost 0 bases, with 12 bases between them.

About this clone itself: The same CDR3 can be traced to other DNA sequences in this sample. The V gene is TRBV6-5, the J gene TRBJ1-4; weak D call: TRBD1 (5 bases). V gave up 8 bases and J gave up 6 bases, with 13 bases separating them. This CDR3 region has 13 residues. The germline gives CDR1 MNHEY, CDR2 SVGAGI. CDR3 coding DNA: TGTGCCAGCTCCCGGGACCTAGATGAAAAACTGTTTTTT. It yields the protein CASSRDLDEKLFF.

J is TRBJ1-2 and V is TRBV9; 11 bases line up with TRBD1. Germline V gene sequence: CDR1 SGDLS, CDR2 YYNGEE. The ends lost 5 bases at V and 4 bases at J; junction bases unmatched: 10. The CDR3 extends over 16 amino acids. The CDR3 DNA reads as TGTGCCAGCAGTGACCCTTGGGACAGGGGGTCCTATGGCTACACCTTC. Translating gives CASSDPWDRGSYGYTF.

The rearrangement uses TRBV4-2 and TRBJ2-7; D is possibly TRBD2 (6 bases). V lost 4 bases to trimming and J lost 3 bases, with 13 bases between them. Germline V CDR1 and CDR2: LGHNA, YNFKEQ. The CDR3 spans 14 residues. The CDR3, as DNA: TGTGCCAGCAGCCCTACGGGACTCCTCTACGAGCAGTACTTC. Translated: CASSPTGLLYEQYF.

The rearrangement joins TRBV20-1 to TRBJ1-2, with 7 nucleotides matching TRBD1. The germline V gene encodes CDR1 DFQATT and CDR2 SNEGSKA (reference sequence). The V gene end was trimmed by 3 bases and the J gene end by 3 bases; junction bases not matched to a gene: 16. The CDR3 covers 17 residues. The DNA for the CDR3 is TGCAGTGCTAGTCCGAACTTGGGAACAGGGGATCACTATGGCTACACCTTC. Amino acids: CSASPNLGTGDHYGYTF.

The genes are TRBV18 and TRBJ2-7; no clear D gene. The CDR3 is 13 residues long. Germline assignment: CDR1 KGHSH and CDR2 LQKENI. V lost 2 bases and J lost 3, with 8 bases in between. The CDR3 DNA is TGTGCCAGCTCACCAGGGCAGGTCTACGAGCAGTACTTC. Its protein product is CASSPGQVYEQYF.

This chain connects TRBV27 to TRBJ2-7, with D uncertain. CDR3 size: 12 residues. V was pared by 5 bases and J by 7 bases, with 12 bases between. Germline CDR1 is MNHEY and CDR2 is SMNVEV (reference sequence). The CDR3: CASSPPVGEQYF. The CDR3 bases are TGTGCCAGCAGTCCCCCCGTGGGGGAGCAGTACTTC.

This clone was observed a single time. V is TRBV18 and J is TRBJ2-7; possibly TRBD1 or TRBD2 for D (5 bases each). The ends were cut back, 4 bases at V and 2 bases at J, with 12 bases in the middle. Looked up from germline, CDR1 is KGHSH and CDR2 is LQKENI. The CDR3 length is 14 residues. The CDR3 coding sequence is TGTGCCAGCTCACGGGGGACGGCTACCTACGAGCAGTACTTC. As protein: CASSRGTATYEQYF.

This rearrangement joins TRBV7-9 to TRBJ2-3, with 7 bases fitting TRBD2. J gave up 9 bases and V 6 bases, and 9 bases lay outside the gene matches. CDR3 length: 13 amino acids. Germline V gene data show CDR1 as SEHNR and CDR2 as FQNEAQ (reference sequence). The CDR3 spells CASRKGGGETQYF. For the CDR3, the DNA is TGTGCCAGCAGAAAAGGTGGGGGGGAGACGCAGTATTTT.

V and J are TRBV5-6 and TRBJ2-1, with 8 bases fitting TRBD1. The CDR3 runs 14 residues. Trimming took 5 bases from V and 10 from J; bases not matched to a gene: 11. The V gene's germline CDR1 is SGHDT and CDR2 YYEEEE. DNA for the CDR3: TGTGCCAGCAGAACCGGGACAGGATTCGGGGAGCAGTTCTTC. Translated, it gives CASRTGTGFGEQFF.

The chain employs TRBV28 and TRBJ2-7; TRBD2 is a possible D gene (6 bases). Looked up from germline, CDR1 is MDHEN and CDR2 is SYDVKM. V shed 5 bases and J shed 7 bases, with 12 bases lying between them. The CDR3 sequence is 12 residues long. The CDR3 DNA reads as TGTGCCAGCAGTCCAAGACTAGGGGAGCAGTACTTC. It specifies CASSPRLGEQYF.

This chain connects TRBV6-5 to TRBJ2-3; 7 bases match TRBD1. From germline, CDR1 is MNHEY and CDR2 SVGAGI. Trimming took 2 bases from V and 1 from J; bases not matched to a gene: 0. This CDR3 region has 14 residues. This CDR3 reads CASSYDRGTDTQYF. CDR3 coding DNA: TGTGCCAGCAGTTACGACAGGGGCACAGATACGCAGTATTTT.